This T cell receptor (beta chain) was profiled in a study of response to subunit inactivated influenza vaccine. The study, taken as a whole, reports: Authors suggested seasonal influenza vaccinations each recruit few new T cells.

Using its own MiXCR run on the RT-PCR reads, TCRdb lists one record per CDR3 protein. The data show 300,000 to 350,000 distinct CDR3 sequences, 20% to 25% seen once. Germline assignment: CDR1 SGHVS and CDR2 FNYEAQ. The V segment lost 1 base and the J segment 3 bases; nucleotides outside the gene matches: 7. This CDR3 is built from 16 residues. There are a few counts of this clonotype. The antigen remains unidentified. Sequenced here: PBMCs from blood, sampled approximately 20 months after vaccination. This receptor was identified in a man aged 50 to 69 who received an inactivated influenza vaccine. The chain joins TRBV7-6 to TRBJ1-1; 8 bases map to TRBD1. CDR3 residues: CASSLGRIQGDTEAFF. CDR3 DNA sequence: TGTGCCAGCAGCTTAGGACGAATACAGGGGGACACTGAAGCTTTCTTT.